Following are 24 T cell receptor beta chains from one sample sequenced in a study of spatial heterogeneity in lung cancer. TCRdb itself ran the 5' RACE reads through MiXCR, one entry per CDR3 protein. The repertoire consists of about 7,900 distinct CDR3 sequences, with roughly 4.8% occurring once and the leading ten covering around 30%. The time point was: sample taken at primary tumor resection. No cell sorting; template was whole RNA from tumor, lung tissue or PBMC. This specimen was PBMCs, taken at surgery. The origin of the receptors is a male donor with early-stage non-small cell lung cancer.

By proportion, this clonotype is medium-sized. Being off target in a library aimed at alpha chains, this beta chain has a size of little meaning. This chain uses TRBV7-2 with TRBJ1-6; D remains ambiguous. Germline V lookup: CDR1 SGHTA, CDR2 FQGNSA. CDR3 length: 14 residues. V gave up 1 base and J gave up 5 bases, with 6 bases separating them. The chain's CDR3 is CASSLGRHNSPLHF. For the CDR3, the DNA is TGTGCCAGCAGCTTAGGGCGGCATAATTCACCCCTCCACTTT.

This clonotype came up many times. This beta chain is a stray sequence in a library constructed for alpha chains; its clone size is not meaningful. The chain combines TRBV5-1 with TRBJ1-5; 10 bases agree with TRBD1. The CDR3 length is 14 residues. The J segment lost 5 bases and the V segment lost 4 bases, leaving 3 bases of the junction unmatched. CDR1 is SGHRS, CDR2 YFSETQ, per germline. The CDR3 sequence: CASSGGTGDQPQHF. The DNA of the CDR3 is TGCGCCAGCAGCGGCGGGACAGGGGATCAGCCCCAGCATTTT.

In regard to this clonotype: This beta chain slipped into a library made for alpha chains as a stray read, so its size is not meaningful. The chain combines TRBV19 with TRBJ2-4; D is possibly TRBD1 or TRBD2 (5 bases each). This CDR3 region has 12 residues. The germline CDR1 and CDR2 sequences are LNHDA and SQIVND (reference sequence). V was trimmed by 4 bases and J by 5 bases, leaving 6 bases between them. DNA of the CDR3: TGTGCCAGTAGTAGAGGGGAAAACATTCAGTACTTC. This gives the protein CASSRGENIQYF.

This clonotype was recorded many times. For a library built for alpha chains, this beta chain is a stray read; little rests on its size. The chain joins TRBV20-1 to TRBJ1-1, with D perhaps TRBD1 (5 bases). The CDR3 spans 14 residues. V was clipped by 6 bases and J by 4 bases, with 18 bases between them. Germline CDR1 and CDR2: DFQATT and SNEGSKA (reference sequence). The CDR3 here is CSARFGSRGTEAFF. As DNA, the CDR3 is TGCAGTGCCAGATTCGGAAGTAGGGGCACTGAAGCTTTCTTT.

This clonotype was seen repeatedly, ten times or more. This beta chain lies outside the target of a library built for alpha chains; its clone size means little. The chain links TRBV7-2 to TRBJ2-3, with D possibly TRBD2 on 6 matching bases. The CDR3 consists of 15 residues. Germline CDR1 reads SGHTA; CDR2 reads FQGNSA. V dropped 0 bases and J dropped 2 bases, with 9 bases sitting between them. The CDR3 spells CASSLAGLNTDTQYF. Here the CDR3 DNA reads TGTGCCAGCAGCTTAGCGGGACTGAACACAGATACGCAGTATTTT.

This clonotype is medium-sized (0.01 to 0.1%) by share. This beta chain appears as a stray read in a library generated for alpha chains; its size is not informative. In nucleotides, the CDR3 is TGTGCCAGCAGCTTATACGGAGTAGCCCCAGATACGCAGTATTTT. The encoded protein is CASSLYGVAPDTQYF. The chain couples TRBV7-8 to TRBJ2-3; no clear D gene. There are 15 residues in the CDR3. The germline gives CDR1 SGHVS, CDR2 FQNEAQ. V lost 2 bases, J lost 4 bases, and 13 bases lay in between.

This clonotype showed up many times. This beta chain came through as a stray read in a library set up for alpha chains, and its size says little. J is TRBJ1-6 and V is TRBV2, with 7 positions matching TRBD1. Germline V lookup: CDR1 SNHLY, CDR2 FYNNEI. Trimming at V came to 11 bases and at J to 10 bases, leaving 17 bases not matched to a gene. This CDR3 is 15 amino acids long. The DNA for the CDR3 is TGTGCCGGGAAGACGGGGACAGTATTAGGGTCACCCCTCCACTTT. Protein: CAGKTGTVLGSPLHF.

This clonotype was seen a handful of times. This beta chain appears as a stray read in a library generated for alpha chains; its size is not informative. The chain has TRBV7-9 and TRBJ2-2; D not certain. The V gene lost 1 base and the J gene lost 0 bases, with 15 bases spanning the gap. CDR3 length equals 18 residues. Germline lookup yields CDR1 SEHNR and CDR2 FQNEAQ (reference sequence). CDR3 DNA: TGTGCCAGCAGCTTAGAGTCGGGTATTCGGGCGAACACCGGGGAGCTGTTTTTT. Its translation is CASSLESGIRANTGELFF.

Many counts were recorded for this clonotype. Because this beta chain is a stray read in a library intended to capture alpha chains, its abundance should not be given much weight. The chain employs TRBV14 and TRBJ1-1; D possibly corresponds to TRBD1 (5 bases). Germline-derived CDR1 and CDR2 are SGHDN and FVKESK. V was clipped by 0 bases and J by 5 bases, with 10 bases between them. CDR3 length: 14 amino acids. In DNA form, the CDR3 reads TGTGCCAGCAGCCAAGATCAGGGATTTACTGAAGCTTTCTTT. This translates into CASSQDQGFTEAFF.

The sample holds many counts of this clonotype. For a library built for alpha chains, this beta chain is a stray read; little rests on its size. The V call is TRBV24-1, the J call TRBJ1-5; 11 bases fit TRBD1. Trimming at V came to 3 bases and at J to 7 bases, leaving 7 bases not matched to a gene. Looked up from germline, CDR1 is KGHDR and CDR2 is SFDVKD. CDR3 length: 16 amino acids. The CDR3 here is CATSDGQGAYGQPQHF. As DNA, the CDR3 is TGTGCCACCAGTGATGGACAGGGGGCATATGGGCAGCCCCAGCATTTT.

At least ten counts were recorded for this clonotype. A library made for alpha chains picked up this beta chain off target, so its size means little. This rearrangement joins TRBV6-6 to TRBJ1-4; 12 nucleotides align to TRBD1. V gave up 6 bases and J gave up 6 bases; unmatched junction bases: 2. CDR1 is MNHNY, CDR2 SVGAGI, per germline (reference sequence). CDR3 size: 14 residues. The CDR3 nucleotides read TGTGCCAGCAGGGGGACAGGGGGCCATGAAAAACTGTTTTTT. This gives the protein CASRGTGGHEKLFF.

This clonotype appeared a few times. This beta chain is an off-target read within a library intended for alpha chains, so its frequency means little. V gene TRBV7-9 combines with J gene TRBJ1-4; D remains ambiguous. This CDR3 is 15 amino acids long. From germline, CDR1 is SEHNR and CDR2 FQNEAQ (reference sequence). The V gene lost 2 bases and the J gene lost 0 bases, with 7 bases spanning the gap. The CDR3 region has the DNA TGTGCCAGCAGCTTATCCAGCTCAACTAATGAAAAACTGTTTTTT. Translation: CASSLSSSTNEKLFF.

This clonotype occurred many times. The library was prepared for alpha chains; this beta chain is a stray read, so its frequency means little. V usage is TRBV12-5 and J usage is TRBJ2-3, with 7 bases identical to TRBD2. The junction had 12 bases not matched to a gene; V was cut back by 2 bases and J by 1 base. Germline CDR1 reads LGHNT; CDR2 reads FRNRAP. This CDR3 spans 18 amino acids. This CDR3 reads CASGLILDGGGRTDTQYF. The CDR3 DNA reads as TGTGCTAGTGGTTTGATCCTGGATGGCGGGGGACGCACAGATACGCAGTATTTT.

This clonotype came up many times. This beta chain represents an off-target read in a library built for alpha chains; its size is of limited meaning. CDR3 coding DNA: TGCAGTGCTAGAGATCCGGGGGAGCACACTGAAGCTTTCTTT. As protein: CSARDPGEHTEAFF. The chain couples TRBV20-1 to TRBJ1-1; maybe TRBD1 (5 bases). This CDR3 contains 14 residues. Trimming took off 0 bases at V and 3 bases at J, with 11 bases between the two ends. Germline V gives CDR1 DFQATT, CDR2 SNEGSKA (reference sequence).

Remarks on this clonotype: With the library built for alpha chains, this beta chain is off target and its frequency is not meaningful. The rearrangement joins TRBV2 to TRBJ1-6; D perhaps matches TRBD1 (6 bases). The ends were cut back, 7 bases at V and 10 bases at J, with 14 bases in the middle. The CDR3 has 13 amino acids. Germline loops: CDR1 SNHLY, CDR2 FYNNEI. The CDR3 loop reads CASNLGAGSPLHF. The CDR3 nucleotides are TGTGCCAGCAATCTGGGGGCTGGATCACCCCTCCACTTT.

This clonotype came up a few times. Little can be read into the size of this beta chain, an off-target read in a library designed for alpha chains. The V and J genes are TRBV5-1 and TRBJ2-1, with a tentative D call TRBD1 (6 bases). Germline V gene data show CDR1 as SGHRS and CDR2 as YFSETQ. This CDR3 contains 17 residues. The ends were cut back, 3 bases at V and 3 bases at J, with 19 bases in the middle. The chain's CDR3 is CASSSDPGAILYNEQFF. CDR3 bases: TGCGCCAGCAGCTCCGACCCAGGGGCGATCCTCTACAATGAGCAGTTCTTC.

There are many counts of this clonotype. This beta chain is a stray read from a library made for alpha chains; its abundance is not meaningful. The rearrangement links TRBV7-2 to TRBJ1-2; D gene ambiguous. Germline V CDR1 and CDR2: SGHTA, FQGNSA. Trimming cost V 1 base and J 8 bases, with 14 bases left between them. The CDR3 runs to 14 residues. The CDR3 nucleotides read TGTGCCAGCAGCTTAGACAGACGGGCGTCCGGCTACACCTTC. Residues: CASSLDRRASGYTF.

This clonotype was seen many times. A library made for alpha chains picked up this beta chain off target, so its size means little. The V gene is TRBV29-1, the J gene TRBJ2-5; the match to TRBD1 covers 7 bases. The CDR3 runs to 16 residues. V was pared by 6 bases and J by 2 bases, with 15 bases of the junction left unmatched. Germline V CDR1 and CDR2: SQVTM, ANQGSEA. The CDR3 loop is CSVDNRDRLVQETQYF. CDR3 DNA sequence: TGCAGCGTCGATAACCGGGACAGATTAGTACAAGAGACCCAGTACTTC. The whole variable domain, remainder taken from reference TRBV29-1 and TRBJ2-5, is SAVISQKPSRDICQRGTSLTIQCQVDSQVTMMFWYRQQPGQSLTLIATANQGSEATYESGFVIDKFPISRPNLTFSTLTVSNMSPEDSSIYLCSVDNRDRLVQETQYFGPGTRLLVL.

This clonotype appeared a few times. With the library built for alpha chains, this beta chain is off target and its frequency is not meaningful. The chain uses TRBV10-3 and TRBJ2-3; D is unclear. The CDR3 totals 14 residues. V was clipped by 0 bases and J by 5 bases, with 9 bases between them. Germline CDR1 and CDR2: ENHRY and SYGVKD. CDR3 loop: CAISESGKGDTQYF. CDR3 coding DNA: TGTGCCATCAGTGAGTCGGGCAAAGGAGATACGCAGTATTTT.

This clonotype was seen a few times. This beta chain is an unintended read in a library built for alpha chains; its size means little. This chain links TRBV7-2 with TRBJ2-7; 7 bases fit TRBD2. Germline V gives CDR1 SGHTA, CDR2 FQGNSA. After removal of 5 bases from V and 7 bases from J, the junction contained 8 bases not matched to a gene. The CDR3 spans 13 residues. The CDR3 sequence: CASSTYFGREQYF. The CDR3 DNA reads TGTGCCAGCAGCACCTATTTCGGGAGGGAGCAGTACTTC.

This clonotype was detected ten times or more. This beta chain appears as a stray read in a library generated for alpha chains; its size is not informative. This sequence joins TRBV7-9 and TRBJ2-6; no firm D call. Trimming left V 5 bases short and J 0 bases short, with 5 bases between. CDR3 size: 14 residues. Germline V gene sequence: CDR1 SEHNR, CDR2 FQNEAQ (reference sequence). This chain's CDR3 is CASSEISGANVLTF. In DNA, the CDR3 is TGTGCCAGCAGCGAAATCTCTGGGGCCAACGTCCTGACTTTC.

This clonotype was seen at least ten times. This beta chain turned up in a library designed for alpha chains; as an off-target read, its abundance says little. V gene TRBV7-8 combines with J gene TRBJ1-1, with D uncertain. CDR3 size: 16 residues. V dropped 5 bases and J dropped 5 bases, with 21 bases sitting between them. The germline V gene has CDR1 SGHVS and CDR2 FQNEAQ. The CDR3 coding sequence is TGTGCCAGCAGCCTTCGCTACTCGCTTAGGGCTACTGAAGCTTTCTTT. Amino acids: CASSLRYSLRATEAFF.

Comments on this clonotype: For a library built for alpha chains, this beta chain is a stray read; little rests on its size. CDR3 bases: TGTGCCAGCAACACGGTGCCCACCAACTATGGCTACACCTTC. This codes for CASNTVPTNYGYTF. The chain combines TRBV6-5 with TRBJ1-2; the D is unclear. This CDR3 comprises 14 residues. Germline loops: CDR1 MNHEY, CDR2 SVGAGI. Between the trimmed V and J ends, which lost 7 bases and 2 bases, there was a span of 14 bases.

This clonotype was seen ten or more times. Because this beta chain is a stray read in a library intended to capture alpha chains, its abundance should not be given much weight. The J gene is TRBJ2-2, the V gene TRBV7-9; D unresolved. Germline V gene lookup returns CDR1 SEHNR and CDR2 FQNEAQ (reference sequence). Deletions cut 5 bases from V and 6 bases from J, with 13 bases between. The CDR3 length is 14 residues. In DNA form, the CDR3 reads TGTGCCAGCAGCCCCCTTCGCAGATCCGGGGAGCTGTTTTTT. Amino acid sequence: CASSPLRRSGELFF.